This section outlines one T cell receptor beta chain sequence together with its context. The antigen is not known. Template switching was used to attach UMIs, which incorporated a 6-nucleotide sample barcode. TCRdb re-called the 5' RACE reads; one entry per CDR3 protein, DNA not given. The sample has around 380,000 distinct CDR3 sequences. Whole blood served as the source of total RNA, and no T cell sorting took place. The sample is drawn from a study of monozygotic twins with inflammatory bowel disease. The CDR3 spans 15 residues. Germline V CDR1 and CDR2: MNHEY, SMNVEV (reference sequence). Whole-study results and caveats: Relative clonotype sharing with others was diminished in IBD patients versus healthy twins, particularly with disease activity.

The source of this sequence is a human donor with ulcerative colitis or Crohn's disease, or a healthy co-twin of an affected twin (not recorded which). Sequencing used blood. The rearrangement links TRBV27 to TRBJ2-2; without DNA, the TCRdb call of TRBD1 cannot be checked. This CDR3 reads CASSPDTPGTGELFF.